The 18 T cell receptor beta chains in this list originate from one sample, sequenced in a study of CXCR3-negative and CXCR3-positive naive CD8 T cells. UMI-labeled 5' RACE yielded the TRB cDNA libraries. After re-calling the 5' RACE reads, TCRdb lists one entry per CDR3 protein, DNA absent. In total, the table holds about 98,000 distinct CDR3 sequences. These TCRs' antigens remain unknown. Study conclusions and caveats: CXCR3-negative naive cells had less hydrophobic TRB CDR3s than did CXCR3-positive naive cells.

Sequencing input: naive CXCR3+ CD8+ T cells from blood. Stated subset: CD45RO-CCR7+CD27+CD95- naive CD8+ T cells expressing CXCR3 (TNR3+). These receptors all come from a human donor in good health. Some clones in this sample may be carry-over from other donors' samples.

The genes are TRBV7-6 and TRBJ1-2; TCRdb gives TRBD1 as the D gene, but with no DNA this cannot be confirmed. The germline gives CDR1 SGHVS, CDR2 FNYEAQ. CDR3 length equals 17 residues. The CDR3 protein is CASSFTRDREGNYGYTF.

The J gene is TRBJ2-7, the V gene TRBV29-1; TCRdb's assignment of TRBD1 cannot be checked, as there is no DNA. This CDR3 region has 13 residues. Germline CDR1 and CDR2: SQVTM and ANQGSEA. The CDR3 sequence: CSVDTDRGYEQYF.

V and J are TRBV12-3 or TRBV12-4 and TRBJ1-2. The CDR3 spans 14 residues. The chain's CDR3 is CASSTDQAVYGYTF.

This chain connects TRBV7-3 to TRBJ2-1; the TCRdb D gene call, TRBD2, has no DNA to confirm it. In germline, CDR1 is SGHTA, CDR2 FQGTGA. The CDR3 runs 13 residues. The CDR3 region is CATLAGGPPEQFF. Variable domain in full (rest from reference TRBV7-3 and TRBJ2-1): GAGVSQTPSNKVTEKGKYVELRCDPISGHTALYWYRQSLGQGPEFLIYFQGTGAADDSGLPNDRFFAVRPEGSVSTLKIQRTERGDSAVYLCATLAGGPPEQFFGPGTRLTVL.

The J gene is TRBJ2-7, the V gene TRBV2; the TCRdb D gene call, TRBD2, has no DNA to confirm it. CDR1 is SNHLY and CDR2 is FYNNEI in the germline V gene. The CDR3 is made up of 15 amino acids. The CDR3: CAGSEAGTSGVEQYF.

The CDR3 spells CASSQLAGPSYEQYF. V and J are TRBV11-2 and TRBJ2-7; TCRdb reports TRBD2, a call that lacks DNA to check it against. From germline, CDR1 is SGHAT and CDR2 FQNNGV. The CDR3 loop spans 15 amino acids.

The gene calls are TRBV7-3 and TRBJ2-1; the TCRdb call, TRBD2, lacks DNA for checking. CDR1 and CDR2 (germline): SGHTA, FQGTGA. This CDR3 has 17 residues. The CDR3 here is CASSLIVSRGDYNEQFF.

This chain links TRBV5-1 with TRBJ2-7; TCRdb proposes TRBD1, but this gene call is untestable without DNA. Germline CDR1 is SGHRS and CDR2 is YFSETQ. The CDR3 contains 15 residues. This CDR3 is CASSPGTGDGLEQYF.

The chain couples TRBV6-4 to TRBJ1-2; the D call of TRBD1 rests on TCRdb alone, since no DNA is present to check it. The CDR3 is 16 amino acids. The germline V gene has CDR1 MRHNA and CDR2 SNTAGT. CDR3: CASSDPGQGANYGYTF.

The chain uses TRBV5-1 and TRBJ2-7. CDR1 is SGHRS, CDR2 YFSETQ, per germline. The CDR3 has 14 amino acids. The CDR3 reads CASSFAGDSYEQYF.

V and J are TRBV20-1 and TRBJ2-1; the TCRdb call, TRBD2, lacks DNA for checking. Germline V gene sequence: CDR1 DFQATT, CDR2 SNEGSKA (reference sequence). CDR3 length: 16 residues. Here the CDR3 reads CSASGGTSGGFNEQFF.

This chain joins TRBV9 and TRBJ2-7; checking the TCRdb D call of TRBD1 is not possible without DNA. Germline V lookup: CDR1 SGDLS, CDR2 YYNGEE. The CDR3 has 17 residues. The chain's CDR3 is CASSSATGTGRSYEQYF.

CDR3 sequence reads: CASTEDMVYNEQFF. The chain employs TRBV6-2 or TRBV6-3 and TRBJ2-1; TCRdb's D call, TRBD1, is unchecked because there is no DNA. Germline V CDR1 and CDR2: MNHEY, SVGEGT. The CDR3 extends over 14 amino acids.

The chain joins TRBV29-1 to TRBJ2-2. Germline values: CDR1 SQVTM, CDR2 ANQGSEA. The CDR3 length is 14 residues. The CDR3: CSVGDRANTGELFF.

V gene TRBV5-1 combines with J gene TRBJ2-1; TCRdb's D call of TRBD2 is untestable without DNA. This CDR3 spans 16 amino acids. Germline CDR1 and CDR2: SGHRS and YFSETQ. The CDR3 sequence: CASSGRGPRGYNEQFF.

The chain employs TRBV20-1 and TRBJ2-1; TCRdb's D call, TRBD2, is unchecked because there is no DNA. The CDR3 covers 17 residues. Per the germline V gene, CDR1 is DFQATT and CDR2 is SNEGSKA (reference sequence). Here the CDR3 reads CSAREGLAGVGYNEQFF.

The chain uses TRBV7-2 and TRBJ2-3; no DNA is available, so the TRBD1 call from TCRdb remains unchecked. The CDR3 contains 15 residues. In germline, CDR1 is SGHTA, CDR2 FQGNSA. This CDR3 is CASSPHFGGIDTQYF.

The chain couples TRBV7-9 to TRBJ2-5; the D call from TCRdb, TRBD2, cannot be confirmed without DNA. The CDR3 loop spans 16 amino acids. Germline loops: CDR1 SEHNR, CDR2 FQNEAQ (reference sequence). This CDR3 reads CASSGPGLAGFETQYF.